The clone carrying this TCR beta chain has more than one count but fewer than ten. The antigen is unknown. This entry belongs to a study of regulatory T cells in long-lasting Graves disease. For TCR beta, libraries came from iRepertoire HTBI primers and Arm-PCR of CDR3 regions. TCRdb fed the multiplex PCR reads into MiXCR, producing one record per CDR3 protein. Among roughly 450,000 distinct CDR3 sequences, less than 25% were seen once, and the ten largest hold approximately 8%. Stated time point: persistent/refractory GD, antithyroid drugs over 5 years with positive TRAb. The TCR library was made from RNA extracted from PBMCs. Regarding the study as a whole: Patients whose Graves' disease persisted exhibited lower TCR diversity than those newly diagnosed.

Trimming shortened V by 0 bases and J by 4 bases, and 7 bases separated the two germline ends. CDR3 length: 13 residues. Germline V lookup: CDR1 SGHRS, CDR2 YFSETQ. This chain joins TRBV5-1 and TRBJ1-2; D gene ambiguous. This sequence originates from a female donor with Graves disease. Here the sequenced sample was peripheral blood mononuclear cells (PBMCs), taken when the disease was refractory, from a patient treated with antithyroid drugs. In DNA, the CDR3 is TGCGCCAGCAGCTTGGGGAATCTCTATGGCTACACCTTC. The encoded protein is CASSLGNLYGYTF.